The 20 T cell receptor beta chains presented below share a single source sample, sequenced in a study of cytomegalovirus exposure and HLA in healthy donors. Generated by immunoSEQ multiplex PCR, the TCRdb table keeps only in-frame clones and is missing some. Among about 180,000 clones listed, more than 75% were seen once. Sequences were obtained from PBMCs. All receptors come from a man aged 18 to 35 in good health and CMV-seropositive.

CDR3 region: CSVDVGRVNEQYF. The DNA of the CDR3 is TGCAGCGTTGATGTTGGCAGGGTGAACGAGCAGTACTTC. The J gene is TRBJ2-7, the V gene TRBV29-1, with a tentative D call TRBD1 (5 bases). The germline gives CDR1 SQVTM, CDR2 ANQGSEA. This CDR3 is built from 13 residues. V was cut by 3 bases and J by 5 bases, with 14 bases left in between.

The chain joins TRBV2 to TRBJ1-1, with D perhaps matching TRBD1 (6 bases). The V end lost 5 bases, the J end lost 0 bases, and 13 bases lay between the germline ends. The CDR3 runs 15 residues. Germline V gene sequence: CDR1 SNHLY, CDR2 FYNNEI. The CDR3 loop is CASSLDRVLNTEAFF. CDR3 bases: TGTGCCAGCAGTTTGGACAGAGTATTGAACACTGAAGCTTTCTTT.

The chain couples TRBV7-5 to TRBJ2-3; the table's D call, TRBD2, was not checked against the DNA. TRBV7-5 is annotated as a pseudogene. The CDR3 has 15 amino acids. The CDR3 here is CARSSLAGYTDTQYF. CDR3 bases: TGTGCCAGAAGCTCTCTAGCGGGGTATACAGATACGCAGTATTTT.

The V gene is TRBV5-6, the J gene TRBJ1-6, with a tentative D call TRBD1 (5 bases). Trimming stripped 3 bases from V and 1 base from J, with 8 bases between. Germline loops: CDR1 SGHDT, CDR2 YYEEEE. The CDR3 extends over 15 amino acids. Here the CDR3 DNA reads TGTGCCAGCAGCTCAGGGTTGTCCTATAATTCACCCCTCCACTTT. It codes for CASSSGLSYNSPLHF.

This rearrangement joins TRBV27 to TRBJ2-7; D might be TRBD2 (5 bases). Germline CDR1 is MNHEY and CDR2 is SMNVEV (reference sequence). This CDR3 has 14 residues. V lost 3 bases and J 4 bases, leaving 13 bases between the germline ends. The CDR3 DNA is TGTGCCAGCAGTTTTTCGGGGTTGGGTTACGAGCAGTACTTC. Its protein product is CASSFSGLGYEQYF.

The V and J genes are TRBV28 and TRBJ1-1, with D perhaps TRBD1 (5 bases). Trimming shortened V by 3 bases and J by 10 bases, and 18 bases separated the two germline ends. Germline V gives CDR1 MDHEN, CDR2 SYDVKM. CDR3 size: 14 residues. CDR3: CASSLGDYEFGAFF. For the CDR3, the DNA is TGTGCCAGCAGTTTGGGGGACTATGAGTTTGGAGCTTTCTTT.

The chain carries TRBV15 and TRBJ1-1; D unresolved. The germline V gene encodes CDR1 LNHNV and CDR2 YYDKDF (reference sequence). The CDR3 extends over 16 amino acids. V shed 4 bases and J shed 0 bases, with 15 bases lying between them. The CDR3 coding sequence is TGTGCCACCAGCAATCAAGACTGGTATGTGAACACTGAAGCTTTCTTT. This sequence encodes CATSNQDWYVNTEAFF.

The V and J genes are TRBV6-5 and TRBJ1-3; D might be TRBD1 (5 bases). The CDR3 spans 14 residues. Germline-derived CDR1 and CDR2 are MNHEY and SVGAGI. V gave up 5 bases and J gave up 0 bases, with 8 bases separating them. The CDR3 loop reads CASSDSLSGNTIYF. For the CDR3, the DNA is TGTGCCAGCAGTGACAGTCTCTCTGGAAACACCATATATTTT.

The gene calls are TRBV9 and TRBJ1-4, with D possibly TRBD1 on 6 matching bases. Germline values: CDR1 SGDLS, CDR2 YYNGEE. V was trimmed by 10 bases and J by 2 bases, leaving 15 bases between them. The CDR3 totals 14 residues. Written as DNA, the CDR3 is TGTGCCTCTGGACAGCTCGTCACTAATGAAAAACTGTTTTTT. It codes for CASGQLVTNEKLFF.

V gene TRBV27 combines with J gene TRBJ1-2; D is undetermined. The V end was cut by 6 bases, the J end by 4 bases, with 18 bases between. The CDR3 loop spans 15 amino acids. The germline CDR1 and CDR2 sequences are MNHEY and SMNVEV (reference sequence). The CDR3 region is CASRELPGLGYGYTF. Written as DNA, the CDR3 is TGTGCCAGCAGAGAACTTCCGGGATTAGGCTATGGCTACACCTTC.

This clone has just one count. The chain joins TRBV19 to TRBJ1-5; D uncertain. CDR1 and CDR2 (germline): LNHDA, SQIVND (reference sequence). The V gene lost 5 bases and the J gene lost 1 base, with 9 bases spanning the gap. The CDR3 consists of 14 residues. The CDR3 DNA follows: TGTGCCAGTAGTTACGACGGGAGCAATCAGCCCCAGCATTTT. As protein: CASSYDGSNQPQHF. The variable domain in full, with the rest retrieved from reference TRBV19 and TRBJ1-5, is DGGITQSPKYLFRKEGQNVTLSCEQNLNHDAMYWYRQDPGQGLRLIYYSQIVNDFQKGDIAEGYSVSREKKESFPLTVTSAQKNPTAFYLCASSYDGSNQPQHFGDGTRLSIL.

The table lists this clone with a few counts. The gene calls are TRBV7-9 and TRBJ1-1, with a weak D call TRBD1 (5 bases). V was trimmed by 4 bases and J by 5 bases, leaving 14 bases between them. There are 14 residues in the CDR3. Germline V gene data show CDR1 as SEHNR and CDR2 as FQNEAQ (reference sequence). CDR3 sequence reads: CASSSLLGATEAFF. Written as DNA, the CDR3 is TGTGCCAGCAGCTCACTATTAGGGGCAACTGAAGCTTTCTTT.

The genes are TRBV27 and TRBJ2-7; 8 nucleotides agree with TRBD1. The CDR3 is made up of 14 amino acids. Germline-derived CDR1 and CDR2 are MNHEY and SMNVEV (reference sequence). V shed 8 bases and J 2 bases; nucleotides not matched to a gene: 8. The CDR3 coding sequence is TGTGCCAGCCGAAGGGACAGGCCCGCCTACGAGCAGTACTTC. Translated, it gives CASRRDRPAYEQYF.

This clone has just one count. The chain joins TRBV7-8 to TRBJ2-1, with 13 positions matching TRBD2. CDR3 size: 15 residues. The J segment lost 6 bases and the V segment lost 4 bases, leaving 3 bases of the junction unmatched. From germline, CDR1 is SGHVS and CDR2 FQNEAQ. The CDR3: CASSYRTSGGNEQFF. The CDR3 bases are TGTGCCAGCAGCTACCGGACTAGCGGGGGCAATGAGCAGTTCTTC.

This clone was picked up a small number of times. The sample holds other DNA sequences that translate to the same CDR3. V gene TRBV9 combines with J gene TRBJ1-1, with D uncertain. Germline CDR1 and CDR2: SGDLS and YYNGEE. The CDR3 has 14 amino acids. The V gene lost 0 bases and the J gene lost 1 base, with 7 bases spanning the gap. The CDR3 protein is CASSVGAGNTEAFF. The CDR3 DNA sequence: TGTGCCAGCAGCGTAGGGGCAGGGAACACTGAAGCTTTCTTT.

The V and J genes are TRBV5-5 and TRBJ2-5, with a tentative D call TRBD2 (6 bases). The V and J ends lost 6 bases and 5 bases respectively, with 23 bases between them. CDR1 and CDR2 (germline): SGHKS, YYEKEE (reference sequence). The CDR3 length is 16 residues. The CDR3 here is CASTLVGNPGRETQYF. In DNA form, the CDR3 reads TGTGCCAGCACTCTGGTGGGCAACCCGGGGAGGGAGACCCAGTACTTC.

The chain combines TRBV7-9 with TRBJ2-2, with D perhaps TRBD1 (6 bases). Germline lookup yields CDR1 SEHNR and CDR2 FQNEAQ (reference sequence). This CDR3 is built from 16 residues. The V gene lost 6 bases and the J gene lost 3 bases, with 17 bases spanning the gap. CDR3 residues: CASRPRGSMDTGELFF. Here the CDR3 DNA reads TGTGCCAGCAGACCAAGGGGGAGTATGGACACCGGGGAGCTGTTTTTT.

The V gene is TRBV11-2, the J gene TRBJ2-1, with D possibly matching TRBD1 (5 bases). The germline V and J ends were trimmed by 5 bases and 3 bases, with 11 bases remaining between them. Germline CDR1 reads SGHAT; CDR2 reads FQNNGV. This CDR3 comprises 14 residues. The CDR3 region is CASSPKRGYNEQFF. The CDR3, as DNA: TGTGCCAGCAGCCCAAAAAGGGGCTACAATGAGCAGTTCTTC.

The chain combines TRBV9 with TRBJ2-2, with D tentatively TRBD1 (6 bases). This CDR3 contains 16 residues. Germline CDR1 reads SGDLS; CDR2 reads YYNGEE. The V and J ends lost 2 bases and 0 bases respectively, with 11 bases between them. The CDR3 loop reads CASSVTGTTNTGELFF. The CDR3 nucleotides are TGTGCCAGCAGCGTCACCGGGACAACGAACACCGGGGAGCTGTTTTTT.

The V call is TRBV5-5, the J call TRBJ2-7, with 9 bases aligning to TRBD1. The J segment lost 0 bases and the V segment lost 4 bases, leaving 5 bases of the junction unmatched. The CDR3 consists of 15 residues. Germline CDR1 and CDR2: SGHKS and YYEKEE (reference sequence). The CDR3 reads CASSMTGGSSYEQYF. The CDR3 nucleotides are TGTGCCAGCAGCATGACAGGGGGGAGCTCCTACGAGCAGTACTTC.